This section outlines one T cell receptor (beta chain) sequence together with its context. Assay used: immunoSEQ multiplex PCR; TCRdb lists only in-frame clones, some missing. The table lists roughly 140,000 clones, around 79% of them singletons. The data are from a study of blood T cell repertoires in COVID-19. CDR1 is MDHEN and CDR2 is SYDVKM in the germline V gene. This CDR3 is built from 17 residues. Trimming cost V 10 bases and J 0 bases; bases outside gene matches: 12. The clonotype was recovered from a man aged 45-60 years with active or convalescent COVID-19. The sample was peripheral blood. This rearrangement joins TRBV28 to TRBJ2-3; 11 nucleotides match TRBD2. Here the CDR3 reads CAIQRGLAAPSTDTQYF. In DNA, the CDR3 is TGTGCCATCCAAAGGGGACTAGCGGCCCCTAGCACAGATACGCAGTATTTT.